This T cell receptor (beta chain) appears in the sequencing data of a study of cytomegalovirus exposure and HLA in healthy donors. V was pared by 0 bases and J by 1 base, with 7 bases between. Per the germline V gene, CDR1 is SGHNT and CDR2 is YYREEE (reference sequence). The CDR3 contains 14 residues. With 60 Vbeta and 13 Jbeta primers, the PCR was carried out. Data came from immunoSEQ multiplex PCR; TCRdb stores just in-frame clones and leaves some out. Among more than 100,000 clones listed, approximately 76% were seen once. This TCR came from a man aged 60-69 years in good health and CMV-seropositive. The sequenced material came from PBMCs. The chain combines TRBV5-4 with TRBJ1-1, with D tentatively TRBD1 (5 bases). CDR3 nucleotide sequence: TGTGCCAGCAGCTTGGTGACAGCGAACACTGAAGCTTTCTTT. Translation: CASSLVTANTEAFF.